The TCR beta chain under discussion was sequenced for a study of long-term antiretroviral therapy in people with HIV. The study, taken as a whole, reports: Diversity increased after ART yet remained lower than in transplant donor controls. Researchers lacked any data on ART adherence, viral resistance or therapy changes. Repertoires with HIV possessed tighter CDR3 length spans than those of controls.

Turning to this clone: Antigen unknown.

Participants who had HIV were, without exception, treated in the United States. Version v3.0 of the immunoSEQ assay ran at survey level. Measured with immunoSEQ multiplex PCR; TCRdb has only the in-frame clones, and not every one. The table has fewer than 35,000 clones, 65% to 80% seen once. CDR1 and CDR2 from the germline V gene are SGHRS and YFSETQ. J was trimmed by 6 bases and V by 3 bases; bases with no gene match: 12. The CDR3 runs 16 residues. This specimen consisted of unsorted PBMCs, obtained 2 years after starting antiretroviral therapy. The TCR was taken from a woman aged 50 to 65 with HIV. The chain recombines TRBV5-1 with TRBJ2-7, with TRBD1 matching over 10 bases. In DNA, the CDR3 is TGCGCCAGCAGCTATCGCTCGGGACAGGGGTCGGGCGAGCAGTACTTC. Protein product: CASSYRSGQGSGEQYF.